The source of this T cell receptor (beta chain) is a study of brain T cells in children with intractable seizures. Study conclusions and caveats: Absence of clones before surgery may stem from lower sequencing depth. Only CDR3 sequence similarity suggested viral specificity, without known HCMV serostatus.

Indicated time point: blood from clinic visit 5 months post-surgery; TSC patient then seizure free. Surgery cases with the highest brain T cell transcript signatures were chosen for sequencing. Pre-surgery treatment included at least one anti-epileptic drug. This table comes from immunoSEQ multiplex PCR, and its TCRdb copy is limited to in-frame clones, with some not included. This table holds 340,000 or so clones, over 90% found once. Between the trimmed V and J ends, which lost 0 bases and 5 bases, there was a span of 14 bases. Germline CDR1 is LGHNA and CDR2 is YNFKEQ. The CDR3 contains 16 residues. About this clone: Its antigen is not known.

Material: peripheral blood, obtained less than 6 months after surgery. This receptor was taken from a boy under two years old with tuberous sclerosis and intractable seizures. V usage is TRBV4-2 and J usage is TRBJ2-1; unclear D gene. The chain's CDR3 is CASSQDSWSGDNEQFF. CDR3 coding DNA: TGTGCCAGCAGCCAAGATAGTTGGTCTGGCGACAATGAGCAGTTCTTC.